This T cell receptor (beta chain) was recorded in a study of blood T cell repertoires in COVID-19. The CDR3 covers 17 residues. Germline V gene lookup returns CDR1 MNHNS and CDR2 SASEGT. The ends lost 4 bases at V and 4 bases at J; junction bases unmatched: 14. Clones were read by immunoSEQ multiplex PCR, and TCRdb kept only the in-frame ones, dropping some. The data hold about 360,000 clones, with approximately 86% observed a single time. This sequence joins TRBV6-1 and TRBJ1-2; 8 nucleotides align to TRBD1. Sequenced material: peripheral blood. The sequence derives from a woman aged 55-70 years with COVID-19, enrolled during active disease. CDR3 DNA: TGTGCCAGCAGTGCCCTTGGTTCCAAACAGGGGGTCTATGGCTACACCTTC. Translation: CASSALGSKQGVYGYTF.